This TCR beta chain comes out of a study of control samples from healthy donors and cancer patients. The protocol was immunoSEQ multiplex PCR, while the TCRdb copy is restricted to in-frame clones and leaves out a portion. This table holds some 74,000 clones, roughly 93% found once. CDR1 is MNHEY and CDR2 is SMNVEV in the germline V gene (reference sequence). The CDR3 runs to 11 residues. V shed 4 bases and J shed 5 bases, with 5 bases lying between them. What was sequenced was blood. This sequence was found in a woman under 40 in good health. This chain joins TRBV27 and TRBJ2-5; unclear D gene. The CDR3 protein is CASSSLETQYF. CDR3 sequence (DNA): TGTGCCAGCAGTTCTTTGGAGACCCAGTACTTC.